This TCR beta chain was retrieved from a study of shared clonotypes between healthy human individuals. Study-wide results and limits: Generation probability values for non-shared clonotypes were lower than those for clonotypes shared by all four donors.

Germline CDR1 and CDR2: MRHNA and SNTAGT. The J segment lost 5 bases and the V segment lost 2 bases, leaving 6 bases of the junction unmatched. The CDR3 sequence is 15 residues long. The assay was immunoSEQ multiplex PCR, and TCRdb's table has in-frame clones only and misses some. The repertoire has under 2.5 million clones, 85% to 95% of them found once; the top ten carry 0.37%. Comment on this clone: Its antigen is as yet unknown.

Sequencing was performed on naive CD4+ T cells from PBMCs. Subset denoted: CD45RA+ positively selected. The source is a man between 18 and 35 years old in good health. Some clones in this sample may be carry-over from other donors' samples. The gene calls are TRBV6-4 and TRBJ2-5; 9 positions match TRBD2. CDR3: CASSDVAGARETQYF. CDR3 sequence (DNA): TGTGCCAGCAGTGACGTAGCGGGAGCAAGGGAGACCCAGTACTTC.